These 19 T cell receptor beta chains were sequenced from one sample in a study of cytomegalovirus exposure and HLA in healthy donors. The study ran its PCR with 60 Vbeta and 13 Jbeta primers. Method: immunoSEQ multiplex PCR; TCRdb's copy keeps in-frame clones and lacks some. The sample holds about 150,000 clones, around 80% seen once. Sequencing was carried out using PBMCs. These receptors originate from a man under 40 in good health and CMV-seropositive.

V and J are TRBV21-1 and TRBJ2-7; no DNA check was done on the table's D call, TRBD2. TRBV21-1 is an annotated pseudogene. This CDR3 is built from 15 residues. CDR3 DNA sequence: TGTGCCAGCCCAGGACTAGCGGGGACTACCTACGAGCAGTACTTC. Protein: CASPGLAGTTYEQYF.

This sequence joins TRBV29-1 and TRBJ2-3, with 12 bases identical to TRBD1. The CDR3 spans 14 residues. The germline gives CDR1 SQVTM, CDR2 ANQGSEA. Trimming took 7 bases from V and 4 from J; bases not matched to a gene: 6. The CDR3 region is CSATGQGASDTQYF. The CDR3 DNA reads TGCAGCGCCACGGGACAGGGGGCTTCAGATACGCAGTATTTT.

V and J are TRBV27 and TRBJ2-7; tentatively, D is TRBD2 (7 bases). CDR3 length: 16 residues. Trimming took 5 bases from V and 5 from J, leaving 22 bases between them. Per the germline V gene, CDR1 is MNHEY and CDR2 is SMNVEV (reference sequence). The CDR3 here is CASSPGVGGGRDEQYF. The DNA of the CDR3 is TGTGCCAGCAGTCCTGGGGTGGGCGGGGGCAGAGACGAGCAGTACTTC.

The rearrangement joins TRBV19 to TRBJ2-7; 7 bases agree with TRBD2. The trim removed 3 bases at V and 6 bases at J, leaving 8 bases unmatched. Per the germline V gene, CDR1 is LNHDA and CDR2 is SQIVND (reference sequence). This CDR3 has 14 amino acids. Here the CDR3 reads CASSMVAGVFEQYF. CDR3 bases: TGTGCCAGTAGTATGGTCGCGGGAGTTTTCGAGCAGTACTTC.

The V and J genes are TRBV10-1 and TRBJ2-7; D possibly corresponds to TRBD2 (5 bases). CDR1 and CDR2 from the germline V gene are WNHNN and SYGVQD (reference sequence). Trimming took 6 bases from V and 13 from J, leaving 25 bases between them. The CDR3 covers 14 residues. CDR3 in DNA: TGCGCCAGCAGCCCCTCAACCGGACTGGCCGGAAGATACTTC. Translation gives CASSPSTGLAGRYF.

This sequence joins TRBV7-3 and TRBJ2-1; possibly TRBD2 for D (6 bases). With 7 bases removed from V and 3 bases from J, the gap between germline ends came to 13 bases. From germline, CDR1 is SGHTA and CDR2 FQGTGA. CDR3 size: 14 residues. The CDR3 spells CASNEGGIYNEQFF. For the CDR3, the DNA is TGTGCCAGCAATGAAGGCGGGATCTACAATGAGCAGTTCTTC.

The V gene is TRBV6-6, the J gene TRBJ2-5, with D perhaps matching TRBD2 (6 bases). CDR1 MNHNY and CDR2 SVGAGI come from the germline V gene (reference sequence). This CDR3 contains 15 residues. Trimming removed 6 bases at V and 5 bases at J, with 19 bases between. CDR3 loop: CASRPNVGGWETQYF. The CDR3 nucleotides read TGTGCCAGCAGGCCCAACGTGGGGGGTTGGGAGACCCAGTACTTC.

This rearrangement joins TRBV25-1 to TRBJ2-7, with 7 bases aligning to TRBD2. In germline, CDR1 is MGHDK, CDR2 SYGVNS. V gave up 2 bases and J gave up 0 bases; unmatched junction bases: 1. The CDR3 length is 14 residues. In DNA, the CDR3 is TGTGCCAGCAGTGAACTAGCGGACTCCTACGAGCAGTACTTC. Its translation: CASSELADSYEQYF.

The chain recombines TRBV30 with TRBJ2-7, with D possibly TRBD1 on 6 matching bases. The CDR3 consists of 13 residues. Deletions cut 3 bases from V and 6 bases from J, with 15 bases between. The germline CDR1 and CDR2 sequences are GTSNPN and SVGIG (reference sequence). The CDR3 nucleotides read TGTGCCTGGAGCCCACAGGGCTATAGCGAGCAGTACTTC. Translating gives CAWSPQGYSEQYF. Full variable domain (rest looked up from reference TRBV30 and TRBJ2-7): SQTIHQWPATLVQPVGSPLSLECTVEGTSNPNLYWYRQAAGRGLQLLFYSVGIGQISSEVPQNLSASRPQDRQFILSSKKLLLSDSGFYLCAWSPQGYSEQYFGPGTRLTVT.

The rearrangement links TRBV21-1 to TRBJ1-1. TRBV21-1 is a listed pseudogene. CDR3 length equals 14 residues. Written as DNA, the CDR3 is TGTGCCAGCCCACAAACCGGGAACAACACTGAAGCTTTCTTT. This sequence encodes CASPQTGNNTEAFF.

The J gene is TRBJ2-1, the V gene TRBV28; D not certain. V was clipped by 3 bases and J by 0 bases, with 3 bases between them. Germline V gene sequence: CDR1 MDHEN, CDR2 SYDVKM. The CDR3 sequence is 13 residues long. CDR3 residues: CASSFRSYNEQFF. DNA of the CDR3: TGTGCCAGCAGTTTCCGCTCCTACAATGAGCAGTTCTTC.

The chain joins TRBV4-2 to TRBJ2-7, with a tentative D call TRBD2 (6 bases). The V end was cut by 3 bases, the J end by 0 bases, with 12 bases between. The CDR3 spans 15 residues. CDR1 and CDR2 from the germline V gene are LGHNA and YNFKEQ. CDR3 in DNA: TGTGCCAGCAGCCACCACGCGGGACTCTCCTACGAGCAGTACTTC. Encoded protein: CASSHHAGLSYEQYF.

The rearrangement links TRBV27 to TRBJ2-7; TRBD1 agrees at 8 bases. Germline V CDR1 and CDR2: MNHEY, SMNVEV (reference sequence). This CDR3 spans 19 amino acids. With 0 bases clipped from V and 5 bases from J, the junction kept 18 bases outside the gene matches. CDR3 in amino acids: CASSLSVGPPTGTGHEQYF. The CDR3 bases are TGTGCCAGCAGTTTATCGGTTGGGCCCCCGACAGGGACAGGCCACGAGCAGTACTTC.

The chain links TRBV7-6 to TRBJ2-7; 9 positions match TRBD1. Trimming cost V 5 bases and J 1 base; bases outside gene matches: 9. This CDR3 comprises 16 residues. Germline CDR1 SGHVS, CDR2 FNYEAQ. CDR3 amino acids: CASSLKPGQGSYEQYF. In DNA form, the CDR3 reads TGTGCCAGCAGCCTAAAACCGGGACAGGGTTCCTACGAGCAGTACTTC.

This sequence joins TRBV7-2 and TRBJ2-3; TRBD2 aligns across 7 bases. The J segment lost 1 base and the V segment lost 2 bases, leaving 6 bases of the junction unmatched. The CDR3 is made up of 16 amino acids. Germline V gene data show CDR1 as SGHTA and CDR2 as FQGNSA. The CDR3, as DNA: TGTGCCAGCAGCTTAATGAGAGGGAGGGGCACAGATACGCAGTATTTT. Amino acids: CASSLMRGRGTDTQYF. Based on the CDR3 plus reference TRBV7-2 and TRBJ2-3, the full variable domain is GAGVSQSPSNKVTEKGKDVELRCDPISGHTALYWYRQSLGQGLEFLIYFQGNSAPDKSGLPSDRFSAERTGGSVSTLTIQRTQQEDSAVYLCASSLMRGRGTDTQYFGPGTRLTVL.

The genes are TRBV5-5 and TRBJ1-2; no definite D call. The V end lost 4 bases, the J end lost 8 bases, and 18 bases lay between the germline ends. The length of the CDR3 is 14 residues. Germline V gene sequence: CDR1 SGHKS, CDR2 YYEKEE (reference sequence). CDR3 loop: CASSLNGEARGYTF. CDR3 sequence (DNA): TGTGCCAGCAGCCTGAATGGCGAGGCTAGGGGCTACACCTTC.

V gene TRBV11-2 combines with J gene TRBJ2-5, with D perhaps matching TRBD2 (5 bases). The CDR3 is made up of 16 amino acids. Germline-derived CDR1 and CDR2 are SGHAT and FQNNGV. Trimming cost V 5 bases and J 1 base, with 17 bases left between them. CDR3 sequence: CASSGPRGKIQETQYF. In DNA, the CDR3 is TGTGCCAGCAGCGGACCCCGAGGGAAAATCCAAGAGACCCAGTACTTC.

The chain couples TRBV4-2 to TRBJ2-1; no reliable D call. This CDR3 contains 16 residues. The V gene's germline CDR1 is LGHNA and CDR2 YNFKEQ. Trimming pared 1 base from V and 4 bases from J, leaving 14 bases between. CDR3 bases: TGTGCCAGCAGCCAAGTAAGTTACGTGACTTACAATGAGCAGTTCTTC. Protein sequence: CASSQVSYVTYNEQFF.

The rearrangement joins TRBV2 to TRBJ1-2; tentative D call: TRBD1 (5 bases). CDR1 and CDR2 (germline): SNHLY, FYNNEI. The V end was cut by 0 bases, the J end by 4 bases, with 18 bases between. The CDR3 runs to 17 residues. The CDR3 DNA follows: TGTGCCAGCAGTGAAGCTTCCCCGCGGGGGGATTTCTATGGCTACACCTTC. Its translation: CASSEASPRGDFYGYTF.